The clone carrying this TCR beta chain was observed a handful of times. From RNA transcripts, TCR beta CDR3 regions were amplified. A set of HTBI primers served as the primers for a first-round RT-PCR of the TCR CDR3. TCRdb analysed the multiplex PCR reads with MiXCR anew, one entry per CDR3 protein. The data contain around 300,000 distinct CDR3 sequences, approximately 15% of them singletons. The germline V and J ends were trimmed by 5 bases and 7 bases, with 21 bases remaining between them. This CDR3 contains 15 residues. Germline CDR1 reads GTSNPN; CDR2 reads SVGIG (reference sequence). This record comes from a study of T cells in Graves' hyperthyroidism and ophthalmopathy.

The sequence derives from a woman aged 30 to 39 with Graves' hyperthyroidism. Sequencing input: blood. The chain carries TRBV30 and TRBJ2-1, with a weak D call TRBD2 (6 bases). This CDR3 reads CAWGRTRPRSNEQFF. For the CDR3, the DNA is TGTGCCTGGGGGAGGACTCGACCGCGGAGTAATGAGCAGTTCTTC. Based on the CDR3 plus reference TRBV30 and TRBJ2-1, the full variable domain is SQTIHQWPATLVQPVGSPLSLECTVEGTSNPNLYWYRQAAGRGLQLLFYSVGIGQISSEVPQNLSASRPQDRQFILSSKKLLLSDSGFYLCAWGRTRPRSNEQFFGPGTRLTVL.